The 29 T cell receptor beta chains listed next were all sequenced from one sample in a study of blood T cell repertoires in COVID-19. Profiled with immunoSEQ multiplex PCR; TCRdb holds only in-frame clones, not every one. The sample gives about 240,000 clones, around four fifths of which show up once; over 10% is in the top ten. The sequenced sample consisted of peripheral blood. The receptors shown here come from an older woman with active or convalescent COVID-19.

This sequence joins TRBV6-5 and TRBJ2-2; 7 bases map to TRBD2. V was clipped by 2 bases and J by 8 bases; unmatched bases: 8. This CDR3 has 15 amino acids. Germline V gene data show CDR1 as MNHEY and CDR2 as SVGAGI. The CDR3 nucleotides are TGTGCCAGCAGTTACCCCACGGGGGGAGGTGGGGAGCTGTTTTTT. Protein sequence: CASSYPTGGGGELFF.

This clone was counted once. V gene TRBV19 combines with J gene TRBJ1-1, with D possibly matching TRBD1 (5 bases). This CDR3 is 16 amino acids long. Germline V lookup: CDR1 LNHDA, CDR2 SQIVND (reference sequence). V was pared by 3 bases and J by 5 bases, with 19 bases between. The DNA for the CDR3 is TGTGCCAGTAGTATCCCAGGCGGAGGGGTGAGGACTGAAGCTTTCTTT. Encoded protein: CASSIPGGGVRTEAFF.

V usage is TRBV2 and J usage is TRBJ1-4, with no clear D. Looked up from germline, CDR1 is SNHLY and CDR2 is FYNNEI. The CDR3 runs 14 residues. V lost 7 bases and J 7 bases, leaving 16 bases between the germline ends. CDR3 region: CASTEQLFGEKLFF. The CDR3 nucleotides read TGTGCCAGCACCGAACAGTTATTCGGTGAAAAACTGTTTTTT.

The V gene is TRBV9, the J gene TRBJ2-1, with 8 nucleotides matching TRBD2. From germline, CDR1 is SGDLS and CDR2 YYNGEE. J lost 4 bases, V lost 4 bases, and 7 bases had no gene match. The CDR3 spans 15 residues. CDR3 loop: CASSPGGLTYNEQFF. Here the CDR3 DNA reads TGTGCCAGCAGCCCGGGGGGGCTGACTTACAATGAGCAGTTCTTC.

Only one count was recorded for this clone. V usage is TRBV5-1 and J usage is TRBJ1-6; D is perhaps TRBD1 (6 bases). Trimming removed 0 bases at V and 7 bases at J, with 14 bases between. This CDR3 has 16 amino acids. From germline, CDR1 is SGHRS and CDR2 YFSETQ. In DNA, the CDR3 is TGCGCCAGCAGCTTGGACGGGGGGCCGCCAAATTCACCCCTCCACTTT. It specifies CASSLDGGPPNSPLHF.

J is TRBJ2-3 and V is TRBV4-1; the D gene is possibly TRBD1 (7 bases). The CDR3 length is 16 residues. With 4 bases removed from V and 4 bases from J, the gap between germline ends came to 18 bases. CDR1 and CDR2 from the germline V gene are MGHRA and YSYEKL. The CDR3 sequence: CASSLTTGRTPDTQYF. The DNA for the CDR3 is TGCGCCAGCAGCCTTACGACAGGGAGGACCCCAGATACGCAGTATTTT.

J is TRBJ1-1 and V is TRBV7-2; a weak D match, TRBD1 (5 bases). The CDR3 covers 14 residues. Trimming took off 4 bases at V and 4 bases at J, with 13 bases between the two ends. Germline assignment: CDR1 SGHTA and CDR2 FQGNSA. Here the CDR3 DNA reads TGTGCCAGCAGCTCCCAGGGAGGGGTCACTGAAGCTTTCTTT. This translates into CASSSQGGVTEAFF.

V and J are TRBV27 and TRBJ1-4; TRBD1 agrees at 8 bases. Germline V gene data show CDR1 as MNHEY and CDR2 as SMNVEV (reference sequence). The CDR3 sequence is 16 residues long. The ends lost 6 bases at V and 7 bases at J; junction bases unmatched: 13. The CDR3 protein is CASRRHPGGSGEKLFF. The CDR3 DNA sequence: TGTGCCAGCAGGCGCCACCCAGGGGGCTCCGGTGAAAAACTGTTTTTT.

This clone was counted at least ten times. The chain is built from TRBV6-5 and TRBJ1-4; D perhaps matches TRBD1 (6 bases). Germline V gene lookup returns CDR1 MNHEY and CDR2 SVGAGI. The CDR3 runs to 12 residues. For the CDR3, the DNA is TGTGCGTCCGGGACACAAGGCGGAAAACTGTTTTTT. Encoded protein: CASGTQGGKLFF.

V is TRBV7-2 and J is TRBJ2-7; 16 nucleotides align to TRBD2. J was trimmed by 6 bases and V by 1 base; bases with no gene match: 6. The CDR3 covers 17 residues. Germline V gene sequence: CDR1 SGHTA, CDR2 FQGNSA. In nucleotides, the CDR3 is TGTGCCAGCAGCTTAGGTGGGACTAGCGGGGGGGCTGTCGAGCAGTACTTC. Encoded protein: CASSLGGTSGGAVEQYF.

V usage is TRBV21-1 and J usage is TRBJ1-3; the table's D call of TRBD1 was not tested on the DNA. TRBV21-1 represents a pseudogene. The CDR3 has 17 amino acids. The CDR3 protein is CASSKVLAGPSGNTIYF. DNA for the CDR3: TGTGCCAGCAGCAAAGTACTCGCAGGCCCTTCTGGAAACACCATATATTTT.

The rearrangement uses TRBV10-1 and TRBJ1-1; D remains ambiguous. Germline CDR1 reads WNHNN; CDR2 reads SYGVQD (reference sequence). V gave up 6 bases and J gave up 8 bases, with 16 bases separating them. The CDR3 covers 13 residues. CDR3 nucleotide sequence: TGCGCCAGCAGCCTATCCCAAACCTCGGAAGCTTTCTTT. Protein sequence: CASSLSQTSEAFF.

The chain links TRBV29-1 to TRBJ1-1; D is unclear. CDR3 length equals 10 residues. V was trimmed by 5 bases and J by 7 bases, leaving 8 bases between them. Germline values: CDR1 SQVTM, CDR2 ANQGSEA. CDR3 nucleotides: TGCAGCGTTATTGGCTTTGAAGCTTTCTTT. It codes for CSVIGFEAFF.

Here the CDR3 reads CASSPTTATNEKLFF. The DNA of the CDR3 is TGTGCCAGCTCACCGACAACCGCAACTAATGAAAAACTGTTTTTT. The chain combines TRBV18 with TRBJ1-4; D is unclear. The CDR3 is made up of 15 amino acids. Germline loops: CDR1 KGHSH, CDR2 LQKENI. The V end lost 3 bases, the J end lost 0 bases, and 8 bases lay between the germline ends.

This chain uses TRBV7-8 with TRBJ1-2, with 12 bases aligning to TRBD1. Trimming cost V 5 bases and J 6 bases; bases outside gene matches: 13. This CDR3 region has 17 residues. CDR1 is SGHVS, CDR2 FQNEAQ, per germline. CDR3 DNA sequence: TGTGCCAGCAGCCCACGGGACAGGGGGCGCCAGGGCCATGGCTACACCTTC. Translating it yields CASSPRDRGRQGHGYTF.

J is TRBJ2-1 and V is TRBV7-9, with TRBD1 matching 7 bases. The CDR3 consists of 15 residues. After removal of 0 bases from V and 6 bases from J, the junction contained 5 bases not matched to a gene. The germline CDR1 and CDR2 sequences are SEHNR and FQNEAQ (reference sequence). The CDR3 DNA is TGTGCCAGCAGCTTAGCGGAGTGGACAGGCAATGAGCAGTTCTTC. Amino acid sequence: CASSLAEWTGNEQFF.

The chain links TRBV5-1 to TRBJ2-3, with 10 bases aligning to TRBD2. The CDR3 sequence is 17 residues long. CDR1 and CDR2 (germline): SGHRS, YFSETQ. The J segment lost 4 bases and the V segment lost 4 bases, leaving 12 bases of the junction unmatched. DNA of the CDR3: TGCGCCAGCAGCCCCCGTGGAGCGGGGGGGCCAGCAGATACGCAGTATTTT. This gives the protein CASSPRGAGGPADTQYF.

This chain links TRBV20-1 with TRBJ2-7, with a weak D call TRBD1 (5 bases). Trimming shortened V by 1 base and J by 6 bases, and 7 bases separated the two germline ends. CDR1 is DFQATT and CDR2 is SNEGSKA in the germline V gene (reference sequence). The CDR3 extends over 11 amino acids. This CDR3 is CSARGRGEQYF. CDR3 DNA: TGCAGTGCTAGAGGAAGGGGCGAGCAGTACTTC.

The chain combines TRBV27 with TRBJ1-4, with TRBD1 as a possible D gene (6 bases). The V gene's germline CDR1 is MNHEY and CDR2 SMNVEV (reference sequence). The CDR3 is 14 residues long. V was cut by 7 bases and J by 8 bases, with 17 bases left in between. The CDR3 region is CASKNQGSGEKLFF. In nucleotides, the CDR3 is TGTGCCAGCAAAAACCAGGGGTCGGGGGAAAAACTGTTTTTT.

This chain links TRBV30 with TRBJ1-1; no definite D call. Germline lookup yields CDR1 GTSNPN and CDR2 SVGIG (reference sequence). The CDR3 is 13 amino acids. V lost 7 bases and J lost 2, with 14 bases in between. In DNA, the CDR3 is TGTGCCTCCTCGGGGAATTTAAACACTGAAGCTTTCTTT. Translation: CASSGNLNTEAFF.

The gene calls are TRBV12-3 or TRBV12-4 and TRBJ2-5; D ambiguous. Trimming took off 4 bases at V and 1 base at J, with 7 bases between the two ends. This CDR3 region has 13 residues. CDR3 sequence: CASSYNSQETQYF. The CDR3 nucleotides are TGTGCCAGCAGTTACAACAGCCAAGAGACCCAGTACTTC.

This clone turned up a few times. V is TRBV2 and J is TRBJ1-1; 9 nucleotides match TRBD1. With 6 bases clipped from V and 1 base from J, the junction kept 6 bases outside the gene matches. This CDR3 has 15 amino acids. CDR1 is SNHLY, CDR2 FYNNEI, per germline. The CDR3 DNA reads TGTGCCAGCAGAGCAAGGACAGGGGCGAACACTGAAGCTTTCTTT. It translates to CASRARTGANTEAFF. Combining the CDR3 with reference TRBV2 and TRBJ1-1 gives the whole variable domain EPEVTQTPSHQVTQMGQEVILRCVPISNHLYFYWYRQILGQKVEFLVSFYNNEISEKSEIFDDQFSVERPDGSNFTLKIRSTKLEDSAMYFCASRARTGANTEAFFGQGTRLTVV.

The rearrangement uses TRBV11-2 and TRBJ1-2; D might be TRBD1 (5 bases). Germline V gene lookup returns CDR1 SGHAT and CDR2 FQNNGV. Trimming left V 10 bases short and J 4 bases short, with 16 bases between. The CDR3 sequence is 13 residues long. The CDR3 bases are TGTGCCACAACCCGACAGTCCACCTATGGCTACACCTTC. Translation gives CATTRQSTYGYTF. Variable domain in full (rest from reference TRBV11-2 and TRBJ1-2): EAGVAQSPRYKIIEKRQSVAFWCNPISGHATLYWYQQILGQGPKLLIQFQNNGVVDDSQLPKDRFSAERLKGVDSTLKIQPAKLEDSAVYLCATTRQSTYGYTFGSGTRLTVV.

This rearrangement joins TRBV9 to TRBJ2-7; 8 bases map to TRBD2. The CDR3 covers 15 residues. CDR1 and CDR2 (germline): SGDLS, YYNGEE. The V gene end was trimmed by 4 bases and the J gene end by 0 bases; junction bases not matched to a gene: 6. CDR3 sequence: CASSPGGGSSYEQYF. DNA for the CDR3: TGTGCCAGCAGCCCCGGGGGGGGGAGCTCCTACGAGCAGTACTTC.

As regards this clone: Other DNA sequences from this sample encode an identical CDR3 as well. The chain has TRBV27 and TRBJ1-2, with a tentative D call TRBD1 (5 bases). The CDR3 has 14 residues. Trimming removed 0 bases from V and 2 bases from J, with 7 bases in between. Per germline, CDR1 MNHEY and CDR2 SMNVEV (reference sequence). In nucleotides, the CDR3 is TGTGCCAGCAGTTTATCTGGGGCCAACTATGGCTACACCTTC. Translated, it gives CASSLSGANYGYTF.

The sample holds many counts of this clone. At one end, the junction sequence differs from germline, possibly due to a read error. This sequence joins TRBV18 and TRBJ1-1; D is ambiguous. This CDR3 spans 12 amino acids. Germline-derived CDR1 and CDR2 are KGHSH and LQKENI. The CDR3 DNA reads TGTGCCAGCTCACACACGAGGGCGAGAGGGATCTTT. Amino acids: CASSHTRARGIF.

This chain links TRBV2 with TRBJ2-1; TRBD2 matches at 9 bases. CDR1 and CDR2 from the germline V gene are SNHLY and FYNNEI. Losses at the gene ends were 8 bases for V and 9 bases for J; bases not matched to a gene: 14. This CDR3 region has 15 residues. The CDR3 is CASSQLAGRGIEQFF. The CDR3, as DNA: TGTGCCAGCTCCCAGCTAGCGGGGAGGGGCATTGAGCAGTTCTTC.

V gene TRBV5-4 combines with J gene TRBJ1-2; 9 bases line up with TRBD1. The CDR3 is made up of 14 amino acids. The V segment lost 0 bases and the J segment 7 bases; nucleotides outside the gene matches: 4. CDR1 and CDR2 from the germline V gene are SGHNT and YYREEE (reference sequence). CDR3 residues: CASSLDRGHAGYTF. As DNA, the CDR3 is TGTGCCAGCAGCTTGGACAGGGGGCACGCTGGCTACACCTTC.

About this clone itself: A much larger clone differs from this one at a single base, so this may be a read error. CDR3 DNA: TGCGCCAGCAGCCAAGATCGGGGGGACACTGAAGCTTTCTTT. Protein: CASSQDRGDTEAFF. The chain employs TRBV4-1 and TRBJ1-1, with D maybe TRBD1 (5 bases). Trimming took 0 bases from V and 3 from J, leaving 8 bases between them. This CDR3 has 14 amino acids. The germline V gene encodes CDR1 MGHRA and CDR2 YSYEKL.